The 3 T cell receptor beta chains below all came from one sample that was sequenced in a study of cytomegalovirus exposure and HLA in healthy donors. The primer mix had 60 Vbeta and 13 Jbeta primers. TCRdb keeps only in-frame clones here, not all; method: immunoSEQ multiplex PCR. This table has 100,000 to 150,000 clones, more than 80% appearing once. The sequenced sample was PBMCs. Receptors were obtained from a middle-aged man in good health and CMV-seronegative.

This clone appeared once. This rearrangement joins TRBV2 to TRBJ2-3; tentatively, D is TRBD1 (6 bases). V was pared by 5 bases and J by 3 bases, with 15 bases between. In germline, CDR1 is SNHLY, CDR2 FYNNEI. This CDR3 region has 15 residues. In nucleotides, the CDR3 is TGTGCCAGCAGTCCTGGACAGCCCCTGACAGATACGCAGTATTTT. This encodes CASSPGQPLTDTQYF.

This chain uses TRBV9 with TRBJ2-2; tentative D call: TRBD2 (6 bases). CDR1 and CDR2 from the germline V gene are SGDLS and YYNGEE. Trimming took off 6 bases at V and 3 bases at J, with 18 bases between the two ends. CDR3 length: 16 residues. This CDR3 reads CASNRRGGPDTGELFF. The DNA of the CDR3 is TGTGCCAGCAACCGACGGGGAGGCCCCGACACCGGGGAGCTGTTTTTT.

The chain employs TRBV7-8 and TRBJ2-5; TRBD2 aligns across 7 bases. Germline loops: CDR1 SGHVS, CDR2 FQNEAQ. This CDR3 contains 18 residues. The J segment lost 2 bases and the V segment lost 1 base, leaving 13 bases of the junction unmatched. In DNA form, the CDR3 reads TGTGCCAGCAGCTTAGAGCGGGGACCCACCTACAGGCAAGAGACCCAGTACTTC. Its translation is CASSLERGPTYRQETQYF.